The rows below give T cell receptor beta chains drawn from one sample of a study of long-term antiretroviral therapy in people with HIV. Assay: immunoSEQ multiplex PCR; the TCRdb copy retains only in-frame clones and omits some. The sample holds 13,000 or so clones, about 78% seen once. Here the sequenced sample was unsorted PBMCs, taken 1.3 years after starting antiretroviral therapy. These receptors originate from a woman between 18 and 29 years old with HIV. Each CDR3 is given with its conserved first and last residue.

TRBJ1-1,TRBV9,CASSASGGNTEAFF
TRBJ2-1,TRBV4-2,CASSQDGSGGNYNEQFF
TRBJ2-7,TRBV9,CASSYNGGRPNSYEQYF
TRBJ1-2,TRBV9,CASSKKQGMNYGYTF
TRBJ2-3,TRBV28,CASTRTGTDTQYF
TRBJ1-4,TRBV7-9,CASSSIPRGWPAEKLFF
TRBJ2-3,TRBV2,CASRTSGTDTQYF
TRBJ2-7,TRBV6-1,CASSEYGDRDDEQYF
TRBJ1-1,TRBV7-9,CASSLESGKTEAFF
TRBJ2-7,TRBV7-8,CASSLGQGSTYEQYF
TRBJ1-1,TRBV2,CASSVRMNTEAFF
TRBJ2-1,TRBV7-8,CASSLGLPGVSYEQFF
TRBJ1-1,TRBV29-1,CSDGRNTEAFF